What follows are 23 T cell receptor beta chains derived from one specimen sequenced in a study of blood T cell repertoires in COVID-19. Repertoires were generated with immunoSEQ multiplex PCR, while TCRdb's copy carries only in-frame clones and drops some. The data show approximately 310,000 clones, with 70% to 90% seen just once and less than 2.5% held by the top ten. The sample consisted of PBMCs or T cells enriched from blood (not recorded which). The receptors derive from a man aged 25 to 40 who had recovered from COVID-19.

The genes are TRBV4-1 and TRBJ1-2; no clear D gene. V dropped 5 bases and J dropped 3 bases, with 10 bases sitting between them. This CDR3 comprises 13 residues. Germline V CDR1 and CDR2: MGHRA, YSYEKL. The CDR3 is CASSGGVDYGYTF. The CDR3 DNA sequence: TGCGCCAGCAGCGGCGGGGTGGACTATGGCTACACCTTC.

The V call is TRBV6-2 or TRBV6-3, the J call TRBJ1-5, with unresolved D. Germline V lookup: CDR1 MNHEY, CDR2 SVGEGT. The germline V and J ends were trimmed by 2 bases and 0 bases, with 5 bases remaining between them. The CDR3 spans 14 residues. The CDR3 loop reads CASSYQFSNQPQHF. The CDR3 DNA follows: TGTGCCAGCAGTTACCAGTTTAGCAATCAGCCCCAGCATTTT.

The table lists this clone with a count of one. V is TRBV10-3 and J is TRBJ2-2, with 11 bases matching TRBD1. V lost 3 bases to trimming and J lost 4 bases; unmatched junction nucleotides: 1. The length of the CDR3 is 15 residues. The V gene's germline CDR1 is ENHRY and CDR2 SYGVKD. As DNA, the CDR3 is TGTGCCATCAGTGACGGACAGGGGGCCACCGGGGAGCTGTTTTTT. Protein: CAISDGQGATGELFF.

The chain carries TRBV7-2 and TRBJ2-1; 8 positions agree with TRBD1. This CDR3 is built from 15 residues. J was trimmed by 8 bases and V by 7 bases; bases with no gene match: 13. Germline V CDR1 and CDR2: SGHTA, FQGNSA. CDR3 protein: CASKTGPGGIDEQFF. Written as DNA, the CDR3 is TGTGCCAGCAAGACAGGGCCAGGGGGCATCGATGAGCAGTTCTTC. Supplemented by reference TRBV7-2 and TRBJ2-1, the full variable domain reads GAGVSQSPSNKVTEKGKDVELRCDPISGHTALYWYRQSLGQGLEFLIYFQGNSAPDKSGLPSDRFSAERTGGSVSTLTIQRTQQEDSAVYLCASKTGPGGIDEQFFGPGTRLTVL.

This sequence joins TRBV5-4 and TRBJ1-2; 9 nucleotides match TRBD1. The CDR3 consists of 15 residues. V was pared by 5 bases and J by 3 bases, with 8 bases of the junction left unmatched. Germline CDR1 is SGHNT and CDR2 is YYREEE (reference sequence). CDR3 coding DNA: TGTGCCAGCAGAGGGACAGGGATGTTGGACTATGGCTACACCTTC. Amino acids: CASRGTGMLDYGYTF. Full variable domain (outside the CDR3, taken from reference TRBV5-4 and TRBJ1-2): ETGVTQSPTHLIKTRGQQVTLRCSSQSGHNTVSWYQQALGQGPQFIFQYYREEENGRGNFPPRFSGLQFPNYSSELNVNALELDDSALYLCASRGTGMLDYGYTFGSGTRLTVV.

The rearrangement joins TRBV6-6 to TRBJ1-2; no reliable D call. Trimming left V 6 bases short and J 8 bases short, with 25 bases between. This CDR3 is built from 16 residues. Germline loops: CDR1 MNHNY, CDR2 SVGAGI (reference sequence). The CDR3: CASSPGQDSRSSGYTF. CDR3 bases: TGTGCCAGCAGCCCCGGGCAGGACTCGCGGTCGAGCGGCTACACCTTC.

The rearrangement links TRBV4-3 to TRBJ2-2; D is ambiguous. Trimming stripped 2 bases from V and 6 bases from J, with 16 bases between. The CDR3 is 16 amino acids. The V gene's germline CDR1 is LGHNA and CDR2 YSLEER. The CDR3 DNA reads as TGCGCCAGCAGCCAAAGCCCCGAAAGAACGTCCGGGGAGCTGTTTTTT. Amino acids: CASSQSPERTSGELFF.

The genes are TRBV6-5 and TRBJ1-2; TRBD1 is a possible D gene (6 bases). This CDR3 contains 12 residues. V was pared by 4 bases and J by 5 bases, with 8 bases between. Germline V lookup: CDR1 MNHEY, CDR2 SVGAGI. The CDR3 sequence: CASSSQGYGYTF. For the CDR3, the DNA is TGTGCCAGCAGTTCCCAGGGGTATGGCTACACCTTC.

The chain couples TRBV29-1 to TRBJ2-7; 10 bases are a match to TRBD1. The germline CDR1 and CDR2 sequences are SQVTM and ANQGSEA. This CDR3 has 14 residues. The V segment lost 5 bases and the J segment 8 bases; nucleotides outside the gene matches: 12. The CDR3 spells CSVQIGTGAVKQYF. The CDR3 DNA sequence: TGCAGCGTTCAAATAGGGACAGGGGCGGTTAAGCAGTACTTC.

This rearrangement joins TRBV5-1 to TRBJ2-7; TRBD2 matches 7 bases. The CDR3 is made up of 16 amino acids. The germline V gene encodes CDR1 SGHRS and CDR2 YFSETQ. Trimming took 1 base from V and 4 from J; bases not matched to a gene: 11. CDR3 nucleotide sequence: TGCGCCAGCAGCTTGATTAGTGGCGGGGGTGATTACGAGCAGTACTTC. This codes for CASSLISGGGDYEQYF. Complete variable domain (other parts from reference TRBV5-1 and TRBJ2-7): KAGVTQTPRYLIKTRGQQVTLSCSPISGHRSVSWYQQTPGQGLQFLFEYFSETQRNKGNFPGRFSGRQFSNSRSEMNVSTLELGDSALYLCASSLISGGGDYEQYFGPGTRLTVT.

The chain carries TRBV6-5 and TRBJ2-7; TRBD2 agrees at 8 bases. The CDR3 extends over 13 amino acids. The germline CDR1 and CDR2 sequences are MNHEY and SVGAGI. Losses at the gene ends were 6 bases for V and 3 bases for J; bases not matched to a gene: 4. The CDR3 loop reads CASRVAGGYEQYF. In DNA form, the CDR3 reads TGTGCCAGCAGGGTGGCGGGGGGCTACGAGCAGTACTTC.

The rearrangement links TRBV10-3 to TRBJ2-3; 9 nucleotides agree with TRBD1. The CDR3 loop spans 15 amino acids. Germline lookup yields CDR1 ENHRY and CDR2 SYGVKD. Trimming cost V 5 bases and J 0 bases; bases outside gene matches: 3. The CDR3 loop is CAISKTGGSTDTQYF. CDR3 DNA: TGTGCCATCAGTAAGACAGGGGGGAGCACAGATACGCAGTATTTT.

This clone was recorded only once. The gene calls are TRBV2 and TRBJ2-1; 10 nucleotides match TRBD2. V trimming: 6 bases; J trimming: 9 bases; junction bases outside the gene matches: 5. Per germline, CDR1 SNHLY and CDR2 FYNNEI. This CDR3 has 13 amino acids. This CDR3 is CASRLAGFLEQFF. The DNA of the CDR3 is TGTGCCAGCAGACTAGCGGGATTTCTTGAGCAGTTCTTC.

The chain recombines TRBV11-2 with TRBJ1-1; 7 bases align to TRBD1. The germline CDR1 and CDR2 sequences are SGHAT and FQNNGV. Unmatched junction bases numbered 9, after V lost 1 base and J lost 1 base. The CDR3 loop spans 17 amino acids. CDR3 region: CASSLASGRTGNTEAFF. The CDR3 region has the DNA TGTGCCAGCAGCTTAGCTAGTGGGAGGACAGGGAACACTGAAGCTTTCTTT.

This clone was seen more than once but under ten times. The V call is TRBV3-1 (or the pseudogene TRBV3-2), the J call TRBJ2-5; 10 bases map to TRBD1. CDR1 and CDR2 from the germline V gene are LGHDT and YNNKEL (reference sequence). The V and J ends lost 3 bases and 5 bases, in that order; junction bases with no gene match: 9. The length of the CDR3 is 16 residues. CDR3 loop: CASSQQRTGGGETQYF. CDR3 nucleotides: TGTGCCAGCAGCCAGCAGCGGACAGGGGGGGGTGAGACCCAGTACTTC.

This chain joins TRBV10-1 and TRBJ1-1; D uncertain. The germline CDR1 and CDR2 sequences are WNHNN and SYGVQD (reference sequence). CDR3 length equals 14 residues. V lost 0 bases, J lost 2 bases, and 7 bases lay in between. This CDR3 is CASSESSTNTEAFF. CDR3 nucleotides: TGCGCCAGCAGTGAGTCGAGCACTAACACTGAAGCTTTCTTT.

Written as DNA, the CDR3 is TGTGCCTGGAGTGAACGGGACAATCAGCCCCAGCATTTT. Translated, it gives CAWSERDNQPQHF. This rearrangement joins TRBV30 to TRBJ1-5; no definite D call. CDR3 length: 13 residues. Germline CDR1 and CDR2: GTSNPN and SVGIG (reference sequence). V lost 1 base and J lost 3, with 7 bases in between.

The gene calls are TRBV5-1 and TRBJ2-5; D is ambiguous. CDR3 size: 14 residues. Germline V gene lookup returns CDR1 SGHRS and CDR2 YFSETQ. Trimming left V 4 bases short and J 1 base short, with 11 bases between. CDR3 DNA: TGCGCCAGCAGCCACCAAGAGGTCCAAGAGACCCAGTACTTC. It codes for CASSHQEVQETQYF.

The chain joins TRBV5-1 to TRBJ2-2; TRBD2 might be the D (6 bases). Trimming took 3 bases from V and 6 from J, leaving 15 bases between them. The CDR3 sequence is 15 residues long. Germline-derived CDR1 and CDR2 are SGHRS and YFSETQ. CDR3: CASSWGWEAAGELFF. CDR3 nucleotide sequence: TGCGCCAGCAGCTGGGGGTGGGAGGCCGCCGGGGAGCTGTTTTTT.

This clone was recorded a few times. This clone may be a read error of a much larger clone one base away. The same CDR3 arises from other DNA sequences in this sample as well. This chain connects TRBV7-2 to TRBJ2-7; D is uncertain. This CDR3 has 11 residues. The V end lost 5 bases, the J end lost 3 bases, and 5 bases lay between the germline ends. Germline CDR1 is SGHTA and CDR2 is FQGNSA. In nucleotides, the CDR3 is TGTGCCAGCAGCCCAGGCTACGAGCAGTACTTC. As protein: CASSPGYEQYF.

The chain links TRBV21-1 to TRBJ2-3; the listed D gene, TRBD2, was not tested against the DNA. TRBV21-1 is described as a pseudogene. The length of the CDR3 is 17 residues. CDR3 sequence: CASSEIRRGAWGDTQYF. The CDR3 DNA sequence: TGTGCCAGCAGCGAGATTAGGCGCGGGGCATGGGGAGATACGCAGTATTTT.

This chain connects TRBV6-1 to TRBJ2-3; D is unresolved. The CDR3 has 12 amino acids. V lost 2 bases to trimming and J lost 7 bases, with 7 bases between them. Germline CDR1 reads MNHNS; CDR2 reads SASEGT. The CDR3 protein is CASSEWAYTQYF. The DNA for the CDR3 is TGTGCCAGCAGTGAATGGGCGTATACGCAGTATTTT.

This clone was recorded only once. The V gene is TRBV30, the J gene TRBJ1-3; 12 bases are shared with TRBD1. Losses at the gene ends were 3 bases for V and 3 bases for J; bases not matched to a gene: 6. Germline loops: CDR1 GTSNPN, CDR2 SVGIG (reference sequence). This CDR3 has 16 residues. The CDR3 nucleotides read TGTGCCTGGAGGCGGGACAGGGGGCAGGGTGGAAACACCATATATTTT. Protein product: CAWRRDRGQGGNTIYF.